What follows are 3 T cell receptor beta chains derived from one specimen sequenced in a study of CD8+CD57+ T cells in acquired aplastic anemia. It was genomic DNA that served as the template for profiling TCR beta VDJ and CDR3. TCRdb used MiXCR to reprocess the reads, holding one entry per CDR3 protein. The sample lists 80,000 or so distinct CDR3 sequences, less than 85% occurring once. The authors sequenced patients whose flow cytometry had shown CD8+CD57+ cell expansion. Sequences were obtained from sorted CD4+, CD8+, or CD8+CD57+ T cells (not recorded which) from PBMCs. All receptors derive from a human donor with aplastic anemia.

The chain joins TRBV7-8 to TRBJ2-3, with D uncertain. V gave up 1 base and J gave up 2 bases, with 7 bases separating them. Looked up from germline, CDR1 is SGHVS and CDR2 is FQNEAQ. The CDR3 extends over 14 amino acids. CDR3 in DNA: TGTGCCAGCAGCTTAGACCGGAACACAGATACGCAGTATTTT. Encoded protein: CASSLDRNTDTQYF. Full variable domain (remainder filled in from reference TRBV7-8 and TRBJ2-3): GAGVSQSPRYKVAKRGQDVALRCDPISGHVSLFWYQQALGQGPEFLTYFQNEAQLDKSGLPSDRFFAERPEGSVSTLKIQRTQQEDSAVYLCASSLDRNTDTQYFGPGTRLTVL.

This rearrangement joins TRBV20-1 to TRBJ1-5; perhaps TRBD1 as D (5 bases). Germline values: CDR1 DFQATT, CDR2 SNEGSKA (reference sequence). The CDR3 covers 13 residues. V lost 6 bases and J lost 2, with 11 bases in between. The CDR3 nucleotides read TGCAGTGCACCTGGGGCCGGCAATCAGCCCCAGCATTTT. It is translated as CSAPGAGNQPQHF.

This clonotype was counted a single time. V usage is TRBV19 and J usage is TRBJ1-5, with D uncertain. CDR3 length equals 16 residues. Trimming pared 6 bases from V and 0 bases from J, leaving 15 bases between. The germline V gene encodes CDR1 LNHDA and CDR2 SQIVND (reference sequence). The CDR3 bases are TGTGCCAGTAGGCAAACTGAGGAGTATAGCAATCAGCCCCAGCATTTT. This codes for CASRQTEEYSNQPQHF.